A selection of T cell receptor beta chains follows, all from one sample in a study of brain metastases from non-small cell lung cancer. TCRdb's table, derived via immunoSEQ multiplex PCR, lists solely in-frame clones and lacks some. The sample holds around 2,000 clones, roughly nine tenths seen once. The sample consisted of primary lung tumor tissue. The receptors here all came from a donor at least 40 years old with non-small cell lung cancer. Each CDR3 is given with its conserved first and last residue. D genes are given only for firm matches. Part of the rows lack a size; the others show once, few, many or a class for expanded clones.

J | D | size | V | CDR3 | DNA
TRBJ2-7 | . | . | TRBV19 | CASSNTAPYEQYF | TGTGCCAGTAGTAACACGGCCCCCTACGAGCAGTACTTC
TRBJ2-7 | TRBD1 | . | TRBV11-1 | CASSWDRTNYEQYF | TGTGCCAGCAGCTGGGACAGGACGAATTACGAGCAGTACTTC
TRBJ1-1 | TRBD1 | once | TRBV9 | CASSLEGQLNTEAFF | TGTGCCAGCAGCTTAGAGGGACAGTTAAACACTGAAGCTTTCTTT
TRBJ1-1 | . | . | TRBV6-5 | CASRWGPNTEAFF | TGTGCCAGCCGGTGGGGCCCGAACACTGAAGCTTTCTTT
TRBJ1-1 | . | few | TRBV29-1 | CSVEDGEAFF | TGCAGCGTTGAAGACGGTGAAGCTTTCTTT
TRBJ1-2 | . | . | TRBV27 | CASSFSVSNYGYTF | TGTGCCAGCAGTTTTTCAGTTTCTAACTATGGCTACACCTTC
TRBJ2-5 | . | . | TRBV5-6 | CASSREETQYF | TGTGCCAGCAGCAGAGAAGAGACCCAGTACTTC
TRBJ2-5 | TRBD2 | . | TRBV5-5 | CASSTPMTSGDQETQYF | TGTGCCAGCAGCACCCCGATGACTAGCGGGGACCAAGAGACCCAGTACTTC
TRBJ2-1 | . | once | TRBV24-1 | CATNDMTLTNEQFF | TGTGCCACCAATGATATGACTCTTACCAATGAGCAGTTCTTC
TRBJ2-7 | TRBD1 | . | TRBV5-1 | CASSLAPTGRYEQYF | TGCGCCAGCAGCTTGGCCCCGACAGGGCGCTACGAGCAGTACTTC